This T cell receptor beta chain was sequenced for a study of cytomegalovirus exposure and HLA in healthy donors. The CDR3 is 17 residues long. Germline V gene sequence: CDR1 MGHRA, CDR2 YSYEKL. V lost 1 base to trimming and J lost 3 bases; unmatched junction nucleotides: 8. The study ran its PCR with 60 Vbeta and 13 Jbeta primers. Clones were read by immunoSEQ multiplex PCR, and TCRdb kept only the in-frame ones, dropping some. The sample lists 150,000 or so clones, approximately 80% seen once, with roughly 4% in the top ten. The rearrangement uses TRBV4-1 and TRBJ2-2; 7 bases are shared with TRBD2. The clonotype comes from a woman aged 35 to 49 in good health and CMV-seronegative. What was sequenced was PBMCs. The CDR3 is CASSQGVVAGDTGELFF. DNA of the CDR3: TGCGCCAGCAGCCAAGGGGTGGTTGCGGGGGACACCGGGGAGCTGTTTTTT.